This note documents a single TCR beta chain sequence. What it binds is not known. The primer mix had 60 Vbeta and 13 Jbeta primers. Data came from immunoSEQ multiplex PCR; TCRdb stores just in-frame clones and leaves some out. This sample yields 150,000 or so clones, of which roughly 73% are seen a single time; about 1.4% belongs to the top ten. This entry belongs to a study of cytomegalovirus exposure and HLA in healthy donors. Germline V gene sequence: CDR1 SEHNR, CDR2 FQNEAQ (reference sequence). V lost 5 bases and J lost 4; bases outside the gene matches: 10. The CDR3 spans 15 residues. Findings and limits, study-wide: Analysis was carried out at a later point, and it linked a missense DCLRE1C variant to TCR beta V- and J-gene trimming. What was likely a sequencing artifact was a cluster of highly shared sequence variants. Researchers counted 180 or so TCR beta chains as cytomegalovirus-associated.

This TCR derives from a woman in her 30s in good health and CMV-seronegative. The V call is TRBV7-9, the J call TRBJ1-2, with 7 nucleotides matching TRBD1. The specimen was PBMCs. The CDR3 protein is CASSAAGTAAYGYTF. The DNA for the CDR3 is TGTGCCAGCAGCGCAGCCGGGACAGCGGCCTATGGCTACACCTTC.